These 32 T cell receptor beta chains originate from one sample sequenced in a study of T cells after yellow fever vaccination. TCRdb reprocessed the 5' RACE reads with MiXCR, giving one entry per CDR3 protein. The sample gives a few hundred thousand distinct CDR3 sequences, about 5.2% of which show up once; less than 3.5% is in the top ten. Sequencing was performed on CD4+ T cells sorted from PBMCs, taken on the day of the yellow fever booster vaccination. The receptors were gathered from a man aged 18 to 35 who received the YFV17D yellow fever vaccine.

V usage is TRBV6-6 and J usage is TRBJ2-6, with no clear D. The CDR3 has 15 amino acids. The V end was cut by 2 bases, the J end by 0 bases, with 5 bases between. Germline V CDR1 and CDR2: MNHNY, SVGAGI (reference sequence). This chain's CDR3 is CASSYLLSGANVLTF. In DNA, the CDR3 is TGTGCCAGCAGTTACCTCCTCTCTGGGGCCAACGTCCTGACTTTC.

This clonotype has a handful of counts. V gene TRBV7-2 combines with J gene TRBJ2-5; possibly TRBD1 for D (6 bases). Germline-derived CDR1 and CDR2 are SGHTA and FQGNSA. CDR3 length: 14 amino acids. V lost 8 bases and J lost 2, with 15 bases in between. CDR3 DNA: TGTGCCAGCCCTGGGCAGGGGCTACAAGAGACCCAGTACTTC. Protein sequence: CASPGQGLQETQYF.

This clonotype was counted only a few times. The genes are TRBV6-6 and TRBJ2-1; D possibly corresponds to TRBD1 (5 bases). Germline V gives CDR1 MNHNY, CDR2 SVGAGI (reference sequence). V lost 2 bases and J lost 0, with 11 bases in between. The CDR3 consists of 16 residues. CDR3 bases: TGTGCCAGCAGTTACGGGTCAGGGTCCTCCTACAATGAGCAGTTCTTC. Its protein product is CASSYGSGSSYNEQFF.

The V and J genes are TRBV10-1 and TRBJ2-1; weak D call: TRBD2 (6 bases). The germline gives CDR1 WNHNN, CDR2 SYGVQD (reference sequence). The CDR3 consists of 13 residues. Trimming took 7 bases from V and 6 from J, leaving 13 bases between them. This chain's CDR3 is CASKTLASNEQFF. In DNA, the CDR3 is TGCGCCAGCAAGACACTAGCCTCCAATGAGCAGTTCTTC.

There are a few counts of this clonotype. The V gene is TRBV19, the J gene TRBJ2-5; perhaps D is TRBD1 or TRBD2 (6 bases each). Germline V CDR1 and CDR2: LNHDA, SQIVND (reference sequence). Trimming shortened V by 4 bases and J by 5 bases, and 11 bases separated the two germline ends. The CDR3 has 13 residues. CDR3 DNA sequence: TGTGCCAGTAGTAAGGGGGGCTTGGAGACCCAGTACTTC. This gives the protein CASSKGGLETQYF.

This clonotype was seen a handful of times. The chain's CDR3 is CASSHRSGGVSSYNEQFF. The CDR3 DNA is TGTGCCAGCAGCCATCGCTCGGGGGGGGTGAGCTCCTACAATGAGCAGTTCTTC. This rearrangement joins TRBV12-3 or TRBV12-4 to TRBJ2-1, with 8 positions matching TRBD2. CDR3 length: 18 residues. J gave up 0 bases and V 6 bases, and 13 bases lay outside the gene matches.

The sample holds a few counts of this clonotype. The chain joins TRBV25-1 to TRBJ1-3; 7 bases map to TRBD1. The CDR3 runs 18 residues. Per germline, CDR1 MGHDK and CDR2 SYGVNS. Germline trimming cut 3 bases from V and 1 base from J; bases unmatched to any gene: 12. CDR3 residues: CASSESPGQKSSGNTIYF. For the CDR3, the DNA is TGTGCCAGCAGTGAGTCTCCGGGACAGAAATCTTCTGGAAACACCATATATTTT.

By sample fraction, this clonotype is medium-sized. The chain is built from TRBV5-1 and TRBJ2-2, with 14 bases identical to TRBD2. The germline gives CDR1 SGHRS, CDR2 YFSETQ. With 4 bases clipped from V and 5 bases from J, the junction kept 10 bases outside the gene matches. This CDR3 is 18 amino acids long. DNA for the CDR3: TGCGCCAGCAGCCCCTTCGGGACTAGCGGGGGAGGAACCGGGGAGCTGTTTTTT. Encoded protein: CASSPFGTSGGGTGELFF.

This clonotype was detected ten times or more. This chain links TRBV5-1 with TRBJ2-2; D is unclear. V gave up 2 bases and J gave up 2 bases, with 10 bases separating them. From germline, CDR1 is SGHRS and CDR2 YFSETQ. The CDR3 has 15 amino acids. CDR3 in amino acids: CASSFLLDNTGELFF. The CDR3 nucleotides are TGCGCCAGCAGCTTTCTATTAGACAACACCGGGGAGCTGTTTTTT. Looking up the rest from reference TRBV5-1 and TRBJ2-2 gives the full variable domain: KAGVTQTPRYLIKTRGQQVTLSCSPISGHRSVSWYQQTPGQGLQFLFEYFSETQRNKGNFPGRFSGRQFSNSRSEMNVSTLELGDSALYLCASSFLLDNTGELFFGEGSRLTVL.

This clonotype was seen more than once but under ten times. CDR3 region: CASSTQGSDTIYF. As DNA, the CDR3 is TGTGCCAGCAGCACCCAGGGGTCAGACACCATATATTTT. This chain joins TRBV7-3 and TRBJ1-3; the D gene is possibly TRBD1 (6 bases). CDR3 length: 13 amino acids. The germline CDR1 and CDR2 sequences are SGHTA and FQGTGA. Trimming removed 5 bases from V and 8 bases from J, with 13 bases in between.

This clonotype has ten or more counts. In DNA form, the CDR3 reads TGTGCCAGCAGCCGGGACAGGCCGGATGAAAAACTGTTTTTT. Protein sequence: CASSRDRPDEKLFF. The chain has TRBV7-2 and TRBJ1-4; 8 bases are a match to TRBD1. This CDR3 has 14 residues. Germline lookup yields CDR1 SGHTA and CDR2 FQGNSA. The J segment lost 6 bases and the V segment lost 5 bases, leaving 5 bases of the junction unmatched.

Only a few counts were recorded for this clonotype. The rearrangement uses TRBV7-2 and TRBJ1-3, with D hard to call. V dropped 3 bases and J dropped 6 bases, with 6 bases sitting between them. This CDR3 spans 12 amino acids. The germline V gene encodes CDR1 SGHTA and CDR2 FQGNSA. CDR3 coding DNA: TGTGCCAGCAGCTTCCCCCAAAACACCATATATTTT. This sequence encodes CASSFPQNTIYF. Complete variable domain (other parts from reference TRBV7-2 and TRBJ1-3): GAGVSQSPSNKVTEKGKDVELRCDPISGHTALYWYRQSLGQGLEFLIYFQGNSAPDKSGLPSDRFSAERTGGSVSTLTIQRTQQEDSAVYLCASSFPQNTIYFGEGSWLTVV.

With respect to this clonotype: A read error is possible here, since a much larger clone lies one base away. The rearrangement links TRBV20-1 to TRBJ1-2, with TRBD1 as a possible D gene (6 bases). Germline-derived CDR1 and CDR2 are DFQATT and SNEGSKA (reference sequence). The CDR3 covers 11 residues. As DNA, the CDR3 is TGCTGTGCCCCCACAAGGGGGGAAATCGCCTTC. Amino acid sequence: CCAPTRGEIAF.

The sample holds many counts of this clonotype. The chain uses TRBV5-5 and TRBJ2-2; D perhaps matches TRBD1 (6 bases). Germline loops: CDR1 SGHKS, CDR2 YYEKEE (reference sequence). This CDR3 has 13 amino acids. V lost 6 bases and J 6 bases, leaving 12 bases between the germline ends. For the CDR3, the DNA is TGTGCCAGCAATTACAGGGAATCCGGGGAGCTGTTTTTT. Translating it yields CASNYRESGELFF.

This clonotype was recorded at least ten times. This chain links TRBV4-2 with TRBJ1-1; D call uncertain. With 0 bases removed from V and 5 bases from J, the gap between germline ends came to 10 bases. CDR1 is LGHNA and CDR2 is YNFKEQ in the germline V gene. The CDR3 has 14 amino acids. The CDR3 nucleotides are TGTGCCAGCAGCCAAGATACCGTAGGGACTGAAGCTTTCTTT. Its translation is CASSQDTVGTEAFF.

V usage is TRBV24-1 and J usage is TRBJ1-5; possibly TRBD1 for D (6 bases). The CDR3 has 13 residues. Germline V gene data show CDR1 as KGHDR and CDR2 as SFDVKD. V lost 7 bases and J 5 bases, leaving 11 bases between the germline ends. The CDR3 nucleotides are TGTGCCACCAGCCCGGGGGCTTATCAGCCCCAGCATTTT. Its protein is CATSPGAYQPQHF.

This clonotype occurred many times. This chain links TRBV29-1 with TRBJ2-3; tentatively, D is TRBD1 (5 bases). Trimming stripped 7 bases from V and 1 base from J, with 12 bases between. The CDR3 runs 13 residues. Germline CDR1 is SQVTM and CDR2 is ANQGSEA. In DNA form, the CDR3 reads TGCAGCGCGTCTGACAGCCGCACAGATACGCAGTATTTT. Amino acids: CSASDSRTDTQYF.

DNA of the CDR3: TGTGCCAGCAGCTTACGCTCCGGGGGTCGAGCAGATACGCAGTATTTT. Translation: CASSLRSGGRADTQYF. The chain carries TRBV7-3 and TRBJ2-3, with D perhaps TRBD2 (6 bases). The germline CDR1 and CDR2 sequences are SGHTA and FQGTGA. The V and J ends lost 2 bases and 4 bases respectively, with 16 bases between them. There are 16 residues in the CDR3.

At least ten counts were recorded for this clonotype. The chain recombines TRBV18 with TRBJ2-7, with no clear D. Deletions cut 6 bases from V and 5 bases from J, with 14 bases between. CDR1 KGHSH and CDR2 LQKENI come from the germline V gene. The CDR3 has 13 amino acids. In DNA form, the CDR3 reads TGTGCCAGCTCTCTCACTCTACGGGACGAGCAGTACTTC. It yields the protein CASSLTLRDEQYF.

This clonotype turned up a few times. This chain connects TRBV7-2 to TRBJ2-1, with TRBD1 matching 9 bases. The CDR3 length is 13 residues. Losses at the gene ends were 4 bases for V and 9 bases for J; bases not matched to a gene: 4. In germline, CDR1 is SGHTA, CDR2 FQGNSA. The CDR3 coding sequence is TGTGCCAGCAGCTCCGGGACAGGGACTGAGCAGTTCTTC. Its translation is CASSSGTGTEQFF.

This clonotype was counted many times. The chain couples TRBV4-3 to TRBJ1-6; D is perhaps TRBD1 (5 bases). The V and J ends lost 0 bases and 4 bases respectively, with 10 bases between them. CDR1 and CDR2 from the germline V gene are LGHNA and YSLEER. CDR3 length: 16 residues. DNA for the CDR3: TGCGCCAGCAGCCAAGATTTTGCAGGGTATAATTCACCCCTCCACTTT. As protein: CASSQDFAGYNSPLHF.

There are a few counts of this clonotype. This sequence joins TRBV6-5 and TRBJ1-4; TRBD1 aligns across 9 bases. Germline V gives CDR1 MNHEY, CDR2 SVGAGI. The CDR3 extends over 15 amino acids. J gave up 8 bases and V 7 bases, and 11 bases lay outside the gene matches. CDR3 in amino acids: CASTMRTGAGEKLFF. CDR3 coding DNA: TGTGCCAGCACCATGAGGACAGGGGCGGGGGAAAAACTGTTTTTT.

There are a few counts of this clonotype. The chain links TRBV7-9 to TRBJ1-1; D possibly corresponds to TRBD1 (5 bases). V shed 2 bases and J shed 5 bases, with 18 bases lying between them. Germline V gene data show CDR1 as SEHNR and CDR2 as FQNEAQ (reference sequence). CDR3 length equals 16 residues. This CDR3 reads CASSLSGGSGGTEAFF. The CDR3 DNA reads TGTGCCAGCAGCTTAAGTGGAGGCAGCGGGGGAACTGAAGCTTTCTTT.

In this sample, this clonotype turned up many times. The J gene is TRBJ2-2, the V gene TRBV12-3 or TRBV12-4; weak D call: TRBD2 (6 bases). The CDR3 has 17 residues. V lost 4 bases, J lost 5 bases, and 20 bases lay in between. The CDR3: CASSWGGGPGLTGELFF. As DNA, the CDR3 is TGTGCCAGCAGTTGGGGCGGAGGGCCAGGCCTAACCGGGGAGCTGTTTTTT.

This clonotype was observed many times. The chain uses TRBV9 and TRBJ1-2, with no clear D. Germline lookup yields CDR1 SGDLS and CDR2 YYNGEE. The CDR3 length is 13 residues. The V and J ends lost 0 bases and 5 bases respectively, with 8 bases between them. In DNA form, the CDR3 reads TGTGCCAGCAGCGTAGACGTAGGGTATGGCTACACCTTC. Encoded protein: CASSVDVGYGYTF.

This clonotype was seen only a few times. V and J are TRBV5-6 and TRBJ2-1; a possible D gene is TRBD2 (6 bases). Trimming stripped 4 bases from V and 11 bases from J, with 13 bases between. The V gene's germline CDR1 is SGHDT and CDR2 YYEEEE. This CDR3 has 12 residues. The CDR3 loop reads CASSEGLPKQFF. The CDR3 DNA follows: TGTGCCAGCAGCGAGGGACTCCCCAAGCAGTTCTTC. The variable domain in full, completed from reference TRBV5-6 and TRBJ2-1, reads DAGVTQSPTHLIKTRGQQVTLRCSPKSGHDTVSWYQQALGQGPQFIFQYYEEEERQRGNFPDRFSGHQFPNYSSELNVNALLLGDSALYLCASSEGLPKQFFGPGTRLTVL.

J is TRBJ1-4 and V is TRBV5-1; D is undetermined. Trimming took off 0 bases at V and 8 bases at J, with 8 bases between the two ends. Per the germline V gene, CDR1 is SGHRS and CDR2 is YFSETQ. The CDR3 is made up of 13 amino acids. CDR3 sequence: CASSLDPDEKLFF. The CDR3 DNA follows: TGCGCCAGCAGCTTGGATCCAGACGAAAAACTGTTTTTT.

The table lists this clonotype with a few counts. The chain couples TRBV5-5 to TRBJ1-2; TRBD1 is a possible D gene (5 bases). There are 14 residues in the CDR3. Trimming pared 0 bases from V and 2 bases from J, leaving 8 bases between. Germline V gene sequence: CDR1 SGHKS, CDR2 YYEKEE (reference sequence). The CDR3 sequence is CASSLVPGNYGYTF. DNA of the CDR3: TGTGCCAGCAGCTTGGTGCCAGGGAACTATGGCTACACCTTC.

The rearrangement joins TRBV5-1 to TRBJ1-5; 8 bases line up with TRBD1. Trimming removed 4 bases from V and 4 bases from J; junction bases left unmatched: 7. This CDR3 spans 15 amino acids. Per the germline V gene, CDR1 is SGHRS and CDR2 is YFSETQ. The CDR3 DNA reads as TGCGCCAGCAGCACCGGACAGGGCCTAAATCAGCCCCAGCATTTT. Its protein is CASSTGQGLNQPQHF.

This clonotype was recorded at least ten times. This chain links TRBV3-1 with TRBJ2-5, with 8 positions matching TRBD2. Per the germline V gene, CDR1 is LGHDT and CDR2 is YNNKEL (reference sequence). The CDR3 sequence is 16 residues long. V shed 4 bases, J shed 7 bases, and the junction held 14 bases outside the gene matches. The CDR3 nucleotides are TGTGCCAGCAGCCCCCGGATTAATCGGGCGGGGGGGACCCAGTACTTC. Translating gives CASSPRINRAGGTQYF.

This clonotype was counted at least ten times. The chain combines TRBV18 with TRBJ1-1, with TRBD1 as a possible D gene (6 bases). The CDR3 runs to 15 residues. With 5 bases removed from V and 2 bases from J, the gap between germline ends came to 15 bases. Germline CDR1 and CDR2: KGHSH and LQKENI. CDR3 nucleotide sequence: TGTGCCAGCTCAACTACAGGGATCGGAAACACTGAAGCTTTCTTT. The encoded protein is CASSTTGIGNTEAFF.

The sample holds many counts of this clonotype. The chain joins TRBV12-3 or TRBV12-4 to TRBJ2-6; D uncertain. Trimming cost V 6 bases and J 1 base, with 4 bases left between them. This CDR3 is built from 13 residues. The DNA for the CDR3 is TGTGCCAGCAGGGAATCTGGGGCCAACGTCCTGACTTTC. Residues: CASRESGANVLTF.